This T cell receptor (beta chain) was sequenced in a study of blood T cell repertoires in COVID-19. At the level of the study: Spain, Italy and the United States supplied samples that represented acute and convalescent COVID-19. Nucleic acid was either cDNA or gDNA, and it came from T cells, B-cell-depleted T cells, or PBMCs.

Sequencing used immunoSEQ multiplex PCR; TCRdb keeps in-frame clones, though not all of them. The profile shows more than 110,000 clones, 75% to 90% of them singletons. Trimming took 0 bases from V and 5 from J, leaving 13 bases between them. The CDR3 totals 15 residues. In germline, CDR1 is LNHNV, CDR2 YYDKDF (reference sequence). The J gene is TRBJ1-2, the V gene TRBV15; weak D call: TRBD1 (5 bases). The TCR comes from a woman at least 80 years old with acute or convalescent COVID-19. The material sequenced was peripheral blood. Here the CDR3 reads CATSRDARGGYGYTF. The CDR3 DNA reads TGTGCCACCAGCAGAGATGCGCGGGGCGGGTATGGCTACACCTTC.